Sequencing of this T cell receptor beta chain was carried out in a study of cytomegalovirus exposure and HLA in healthy donors. Primers for the PCR totalled 60 Vbeta and 13 Jbeta. Measured with immunoSEQ multiplex PCR; TCRdb has only the in-frame clones, and not every one. Of around 110,000 clones listed, 82% are singletons. This clone was detected a few times. Sequenced material: PBMCs. The receptor comes from a man aged 25 to 45 in good health and CMV-seropositive.

CDR3 protein: CASRPDRNTEAFF. CDR3 DNA: TGTGCCAGCAGGCCGGACAGGAACACTGAAGCTTTCTTT. V and J are TRBV6-1 and TRBJ1-1; a possible D gene is TRBD1 (6 bases). Germline CDR1 reads MNHNS; CDR2 reads SASEGT. Trimming cost V 6 bases and J 1 base, with 9 bases left between them. This CDR3 spans 13 amino acids.